This T cell receptor beta chain was recovered during a study of blood T cell repertoires in COVID-19. This CDR3 spans 16 amino acids. V lost 7 bases, J lost 10 bases, and 14 bases stayed unmatched. The germline gives CDR1 SNHLY, CDR2 FYNNEI. Using immunoSEQ multiplex PCR, the repertoire was profiled, and TCRdb retains in-frame clones only, with some absent. The table records around 84,000 clones, over 65% of them present only once. The source is a man aged 50-59 years with active or convalescent COVID-19. The chain carries TRBV2 and TRBJ1-6; 9 bases match TRBD1. Sequencing was done on a sample of peripheral blood. In nucleotides, the CDR3 is TGTGCCAGCATCCGTCGACCAGGGGACAGGGAATCACCCCTCCACTTT. Translation: CASIRRPGDRESPLHF.